These 21 T cell receptor beta chains were all obtained from the same sample, sequenced in a study of T cell responses to AZD1222 COVID-19 vaccine. Clones were read by immunoSEQ multiplex PCR, and TCRdb kept only the in-frame ones, dropping some. The table has about 99,000 clones, more than 80% seen once. The specimen was peripheral blood, collected on day 0 of AZD1222 vaccination. All receptors derive from an adult in good health.

With respect to this clone: Other nucleotide sequences in the sample specify the same CDR3. This chain connects TRBV29-1 to TRBJ2-5, with TRBD1 matching 9 bases. Germline lookup yields CDR1 SQVTM and CDR2 ANQGSEA. The CDR3 covers 12 residues. With 6 bases clipped from V and 1 base from J, the junction kept 0 bases outside the gene matches. The CDR3 spells CSVGQGQETQYF. CDR3 coding DNA: TGCAGCGTGGGACAGGGCCAAGAGACCCAGTACTTC.

The rearrangement joins TRBV19 to TRBJ1-5, with TRBD1 matching over 7 bases. Germline values: CDR1 LNHDA, CDR2 SQIVND (reference sequence). V shed 0 bases and J 2 bases; nucleotides not matched to a gene: 1. There are 15 residues in the CDR3. CDR3 bases: TGTGCCAGTAGTATAGACGGACAGGGCAATCAGCCCCAGCATTTT. This encodes CASSIDGQGNQPQHF. The full variable domain, rest sourced from reference TRBV19 and TRBJ1-5, is DGGITQSPKYLFRKEGQNVTLSCEQNLNHDAMYWYRQDPGQGLRLIYYSQIVNDFQKGDIAEGYSVSREKKESFPLTVTSAQKNPTAFYLCASSIDGQGNQPQHFGDGTRLSIL.

This chain connects TRBV7-2 to TRBJ2-3; D may be TRBD1 or TRBD2 (5 bases each). Germline-derived CDR1 and CDR2 are SGHTA and FQGNSA. This CDR3 region has 14 residues. V lost 1 base, J lost 6 bases, and 11 bases lay in between. As DNA, the CDR3 is TGTGCCAGCAGCTTAGTCTCCGGGACGGATACGCAGTATTTT. It codes for CASSLVSGTDTQYF. Based on the CDR3 plus reference TRBV7-2 and TRBJ2-3, the full variable domain is GAGVSQSPSNKVTEKGKDVELRCDPISGHTALYWYRQSLGQGLEFLIYFQGNSAPDKSGLPSDRFSAERTGGSVSTLTIQRTQQEDSAVYLCASSLVSGTDTQYFGPGTRLTVL.

J is TRBJ2-3 and V is TRBV19, with D possibly being TRBD1 (6 bases). The germline CDR1 and CDR2 sequences are LNHDA and SQIVND (reference sequence). V lost 1 base and J 8 bases, leaving 13 bases between the germline ends. The CDR3 consists of 14 residues. CDR3 protein: CASSIGSGVSTQYF. DNA for the CDR3: TGTGCCAGTAGTATAGGGTCAGGGGTATCTACGCAGTATTTT.

The chain employs TRBV11-2 and TRBJ2-5; a weak D match, TRBD2 (6 bases). This CDR3 has 15 residues. The ends were cut back, 4 bases at V and 1 base at J, with 13 bases in the middle. Germline V CDR1 and CDR2: SGHAT, FQNNGV. CDR3 DNA sequence: TGTGCCAGCAGCTCCCTCATAGCGGTCCAAGAGACCCAGTACTTC. Residues: CASSSLIAVQETQYF.

CDR3 nucleotide sequence: TGTGCCAGCACCCAGACAGGGTATAGCAATCAGCCCCAGCATTTT. Translating gives CASTQTGYSNQPQHF. V gene TRBV2 combines with J gene TRBJ1-5; TRBD1 aligns across 7 bases. The J segment lost 0 bases and the V segment lost 7 bases, leaving 6 bases of the junction unmatched. The CDR3 is made up of 15 amino acids. Germline CDR1 SNHLY, CDR2 FYNNEI.

The chain is built from TRBV11-3 and TRBJ1-1; D not certain. There are 13 residues in the CDR3. Germline-derived CDR1 and CDR2 are SGHNT and YENEEA. Trimming stripped 4 bases from V and 4 bases from J, with 10 bases between. CDR3 DNA: TGTGCCAGCAGCTCAAAACCGGGCACTGAAGCTTTCTTT. It codes for CASSSKPGTEAFF.

This chain joins TRBV14 and TRBJ2-1, with D possibly TRBD2 on 5 matching bases. V gave up 4 bases and J gave up 7 bases, with 17 bases separating them. The germline gives CDR1 SGHDN, CDR2 FVKESK. The CDR3 consists of 15 residues. The CDR3 sequence is CASSPRPAVYNEQFF. Written as DNA, the CDR3 is TGTGCCAGCAGCCCTCGGCCAGCGGTTTATAATGAGCAGTTCTTC.

The J gene is TRBJ2-3, the V gene TRBV7-2; either TRBD1 or TRBD2 may fit D (6 bases each). CDR1 is SGHTA and CDR2 is FQGNSA in the germline V gene. The CDR3 is 16 residues long. V gave up 0 bases and J gave up 9 bases, with 19 bases separating them. CDR3: CASSLAQLAQRGTQYF. As DNA, the CDR3 is TGTGCCAGCAGCTTAGCGCAACTAGCCCAGAGGGGGACGCAGTATTTT.

This clone came up once. The chain combines TRBV19 with TRBJ1-1; 7 bases fit TRBD1. This CDR3 region has 15 residues. J gave up 2 bases and V 3 bases, and 6 bases lay outside the gene matches. Germline V CDR1 and CDR2: LNHDA, SQIVND (reference sequence). The CDR3 sequence is CASSIRRTGNTEAFF. As DNA, the CDR3 is TGTGCCAGTAGTATCCGTAGGACAGGAAACACTGAAGCTTTCTTT. Full variable domain (missing parts from reference TRBV19 and TRBJ1-1): DGGITQSPKYLFRKEGQNVTLSCEQNLNHDAMYWYRQDPGQGLRLIYYSQIVNDFQKGDIAEGYSVSREKKESFPLTVTSAQKNPTAFYLCASSIRRTGNTEAFFGQGTRLTVV.

The chain is built from TRBV2 and TRBJ2-7; the D gene is possibly TRBD1 (6 bases). Germline lookup yields CDR1 SNHLY and CDR2 FYNNEI. Trimming shortened V by 4 bases and J by 3 bases, and 13 bases separated the two germline ends. There are 14 residues in the CDR3. In DNA, the CDR3 is TGTGCCAGCAGTGGGGGCAGGGGTGGCTACGAGCAGTACTTC. Residues: CASSGGRGGYEQYF.

This clone has only a few counts. The chain is built from TRBV18 and TRBJ1-5; D may be TRBD1 (5 bases). The ends were cut back, 3 bases at V and 5 bases at J, with 11 bases in the middle. CDR3 length: 14 amino acids. CDR1 is KGHSH, CDR2 LQKENI, per germline. The CDR3 region is CASSPRDGYQPQHF. For the CDR3, the DNA is TGTGCCAGCTCACCCCGGGACGGTTATCAGCCCCAGCATTTT.

This chain links TRBV10-3 with TRBJ2-1; no reliable D call. There are 14 residues in the CDR3. Germline V CDR1 and CDR2: ENHRY, SYGVKD. Trimming removed 3 bases from V and 8 bases from J, with 14 bases in between. CDR3 sequence (DNA): TGTGCCATCAGTGAAGTTGGGCCCGAATATGAGCAGTTCTTC. Amino acid sequence: CAISEVGPEYEQFF.

The rearrangement links TRBV10-1 to TRBJ2-1; 9 bases are a match to TRBD1. Germline CDR1 reads WNHNN; CDR2 reads SYGVQD (reference sequence). V shed 1 base, J shed 7 bases, and the junction held 8 bases outside the gene matches. The CDR3 is 16 residues long. The CDR3 coding sequence is TGCGCCAGCAGTGAGTTTCTACAGGGGGCAGGTAATGAGCAGTTCTTC. It translates to CASSEFLQGAGNEQFF.

The genes are TRBV28 and TRBJ1-4, with a tentative D call TRBD1 (5 bases). This CDR3 is built from 14 residues. CDR1 MDHEN and CDR2 SYDVKM come from the germline V gene. Between the trimmed V and J ends, which lost 2 bases and 5 bases, there was a span of 9 bases. CDR3 sequence reads: CASSLVRDNEKLFF. CDR3 coding DNA: TGTGCCAGCAGTTTAGTACGGGACAATGAAAAACTGTTTTTT.

This chain links TRBV28 with TRBJ1-2; 9 bases are shared with TRBD1. This CDR3 is 13 amino acids long. With V trimmed by 5 bases and J by 4 bases, 2 bases remained unmatched. CDR1 and CDR2 (germline): MDHEN, SYDVKM. CDR3 in DNA: TGTGCCAGCAGTCGGACAGGGGTCTATGGCTACACCTTC. Translating it yields CASSRTGVYGYTF.

The chain joins TRBV5-1 to TRBJ2-7, with D hard to call. Trimming removed 2 bases at V and 0 bases at J, with 6 bases between. Germline CDR1 and CDR2: SGHRS and YFSETQ. This CDR3 has 13 amino acids. CDR3 region: CASSFYNSYEQYF. The DNA of the CDR3 is TGCGCCAGCAGCTTTTACAACTCCTACGAGCAGTACTTC.

This clone occurred a few times. J is TRBJ1-1 and V is TRBV6-6, with TRBD1 matching over 7 bases. J was trimmed by 4 bases and V by 5 bases; bases with no gene match: 16. The CDR3 has 17 amino acids. Germline V lookup: CDR1 MNHNY, CDR2 SVGAGI (reference sequence). The CDR3 is CASSHTRQGWETTEAFF. The CDR3 coding sequence is TGTGCCAGCAGTCACACGAGACAGGGTTGGGAGACCACTGAAGCTTTCTTT.

V gene TRBV7-2 combines with J gene TRBJ2-1; D not certain. Trimming left V 0 bases short and J 9 bases short, with 9 bases between. The CDR3 is 13 residues long. Germline CDR1 is SGHTA and CDR2 is FQGNSA. The CDR3 is CASSLALDVEQFF. The CDR3 nucleotides are TGTGCCAGCAGCTTAGCGCTAGATGTTGAGCAGTTCTTC.

In its sample, this clone was seen once. V is TRBV10-1 and J is TRBJ2-3; no clear D gene. The CDR3 covers 12 residues. The germline CDR1 and CDR2 sequences are WNHNN and SYGVQD (reference sequence). V was trimmed by 2 bases and J by 10 bases, leaving 10 bases between them. The CDR3 region has the DNA TGCGCCAGCAGTGAGAGCCGAAGGGCGCAGTATTTT. Amino acid sequence: CASSESRRAQYF.

The chain carries TRBV3-1 (or the pseudogene TRBV3-2) and TRBJ1-1, with TRBD1 as a possible D gene (5 bases). Germline loops: CDR1 LGHDT, CDR2 YNNKEL (reference sequence). CDR3 length: 15 amino acids. Trimming stripped 6 bases from V and 6 bases from J, with 20 bases between. The CDR3 nucleotides are TGTGCCAGCAGGCCCGCAGGGACCCTTACCCCTGAAGCTTTCTTT. Protein: CASRPAGTLTPEAFF.